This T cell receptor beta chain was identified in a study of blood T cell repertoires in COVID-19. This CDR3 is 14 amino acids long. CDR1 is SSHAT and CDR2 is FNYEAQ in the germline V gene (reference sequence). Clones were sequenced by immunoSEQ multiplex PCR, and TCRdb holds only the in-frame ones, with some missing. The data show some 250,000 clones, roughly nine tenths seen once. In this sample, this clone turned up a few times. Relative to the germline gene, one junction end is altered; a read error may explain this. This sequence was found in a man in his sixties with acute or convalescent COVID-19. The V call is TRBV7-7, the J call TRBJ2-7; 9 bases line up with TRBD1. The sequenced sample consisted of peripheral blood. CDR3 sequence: CASSSGQGEYEQYF. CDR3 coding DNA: TGTGCTAGCAGTTCGGGACAGGGCGAATACGAGCAGTACTTC.